A selection of T cell receptor beta chains follows, all from one sample in a study of T cell responses to AZD1222 COVID-19 vaccine. TCRdb's copy holds only in-frame clones and misses some; the assay was immunoSEQ multiplex PCR. Found here are 150,000 or so clones, about 91% of them singletons; the top ten hold about 2.5%. Source: peripheral blood, taken on day 0 of AZD1222 vaccination. These receptors were collected from an adult in good health. Both conserved end residues are part of each CDR3. A D gene is named only where the DNA matches it firmly. Only some rows state a clone size, as once, few, many or a class for expanded clones.

D	V	size	J	DNA	CDR3
.	TRBV5-5	.	TRBJ2-6	TGTGCCAGCAGCGCCCGACTGGCCTCTGGGGCCAACGTCCTGACTTTC	CASSARLASGANVLTF
.	TRBV5-5	.	TRBJ2-1	TGTGCCAGCAGCTTGGCCGGTAGGCCTAGCTCCTACAATGAGCAGTTCTTC	CASSLAGRPSSYNEQFF
.	TRBV9	.	TRBJ1-2	TGTGCCAGCAGCGGGGGGGTTGAGGGATTGGTCTATGGCTACACCTTC	CASSGGVEGLVYGYTF
.	TRBV6-2/TRBV6-3	.	TRBJ1-5	TGTGCCAGCAGCCCTGCGTTTGGTGCCCAGCATTTT	CASSPAFGAQHF
.	TRBV6-1	once	TRBJ1-6	TGTGCCAGCAGTGAAAACGCGGGAGAAGTATATAATTCACCCCTCCACTTT	CASSENAGEVYNSPLHF
.	TRBV18	.	TRBJ2-7	TGTGCCAGCTCACCCATGGAGACCTACGAGCAGTACTTC	CASSPMETYEQYF
.	TRBV24-1	.	TRBJ1-2	TGTGCCACCAGTGATCCGGTCGTGGGCCGAGGGGGCTACACCTTC	CATSDPVVGRGGYTF
.	TRBV23-1	.	TRBJ1-2	TGCGCCAGCAGTCGGCATGTCGGGATATATGGCTACACCTTC	CASSRHVGIYGYTF
.	TRBV5-1	.	TRBJ2-1	TGCGCCAGCAGCTTCGTCAGGGGAAAGATGAATGAGCAGTTCTTC	CASSFVRGKMNEQFF
TRBD1	TRBV9	.	TRBJ2-7	TGTGCCAGCAGCGTAGACAGGGGGTACTACGAGCAGTACTTC	CASSVDRGYYEQYF
.	TRBV30	.	TRBJ1-1	TGTGCCTGGAGACCGGGACTGACGAACACTGAAGCTTTCTTT	CAWRPGLTNTEAFF
TRBD1	TRBV11-2	.	TRBJ1-3	TGTGCCAGCAGCTCCAGACAGGGACGAAACACCATATATTTT	CASSSRQGRNTIYF
.	TRBV18	.	TRBJ1-1	TGTGCCAGCTCACCAAGCGGGGAGGCTGAAGCTTTCTTT	CASSPSGEAEAFF
.	TRBV3-1/TRBV3-2	.	TRBJ1-2	TGTGCCAGCAGCCGAATCGGGGGTCCACGGGATACGAACTATGGCTACACCTTC	CASSRIGGPRDTNYGYTF
TRBD2	TRBV11-2	.	TRBJ2-1	TGTGCCAGCTCCAAAACTAGCGGGGGGGCGAATGAGCAGTTCTTC	CASSKTSGGANEQFF
.	TRBV7-2	.	TRBJ1-5	TGTGCCAGCAGCTTAGGGCAGGGGCTTTATAGCAATCAGCCCCAGCATTTT	CASSLGQGLYSNQPQHF
.	TRBV18	.	TRBJ2-3	TGTGCCAGCTCACCACGGGACCTGGATACGCAGTATTTT	CASSPRDLDTQYF
.	TRBV7-9	.	TRBJ1-5	TGTGCCAGCAGCTCCCAACCTAATCAGCCCCAGCATTTT	CASSSQPNQPQHF
.	TRBV19	.	TRBJ1-2	TGTGCCAGTAGTAGGACAGAGTATGGCTACACCTTC	CASSRTEYGYTF
.	TRBV12-3/TRBV12-4	.	TRBJ2-7	TGTGCCAGAGGGTGTTCGAGGGGGTACGAGCAGTACTTC	CARGCSRGYEQYF
TRBD2	TRBV6-2/TRBV6-3	.	TRBJ2-7	TGTGCCAGCAGTCGGGGACTAGCGGGGTACCACGAGCAGTACTTC	CASSRGLAGYHEQYF
.	TRBV28	few	TRBJ2-5	TGTGCCAGCAGTACAGGGCAAAAAGAGACCCAGTACTTC	CASSTGQKETQYF
.	TRBV23-1	.	TRBJ1-5	TGCGCCAGCAGACTTGACGGGGGGTTCCAGCCCCAGCATTTT	CASRLDGGFQPQHF
.	TRBV20-1	.	TRBJ2-3	TGCAGTGTAATAACAGATACGCAGTATTTT	CSVITDTQYF
TRBD1	TRBV2	.	TRBJ2-7	TGCGTACCGGGACAGGGTGAAAGCGAGCAGTACTTC	CVPGQGESEQYF
.	TRBV7-3	.	TRBJ2-5	TGTGCCAGCAGCTTAAGTCGAGAGGAGACCCAGTACTTC	CASSLSREETQYF
TRBD1	TRBV7-2	.	TRBJ1-6	TGTGCCAGCAGCTTAGTGACAGGGTATAATTCACCCCTCCACTTT	CASSLVTGYNSPLHF
TRBD1	TRBV28	.	TRBJ1-5	TGTGCCAGCAGTTTATTCCCGGGACAGGGTGGATATAGCAATCAGCCCCAGCATTTT	CASSLFPGQGGYSNQPQHF
TRBD2	TRBV28	.	TRBJ2-1	TGTGCCAGCACCACAGGGACTAGCGGGAGCTCCTACAATGAGCAGTTCTTC	CASTTGTSGSSYNEQFF
.	TRBV7-7	.	TRBJ2-5	TGTGCCAGCAGCACCATAACTAGCTTCGAGACCCAGTACTTC	CASSTITSFETQYF
.	TRBV12-3/TRBV12-4	.	TRBJ2-4	TGTGCCAGCAGATCAGGGGCCGGAAACATTCAGTACTTC	CASRSGAGNIQYF
.	TRBV20-1	.	TRBJ1-4	TGCAGTGCTAGTGTCGGACAGAGGTTGGAAAAACTGTTTTTT	CSASVGQRLEKLFF
TRBD1	TRBV5-6	.	TRBJ1-3	TGTGCCAGCAGCCAGCAGGGACAGGGGGGAAACACCATATATTTT	CASSQQGQGGNTIYF
.	TRBV6-6	.	TRBJ1-5	TGTGCCAGCAGTTACTCGCAAGGGGATAGCAATCAGCCCCAGCATTTT	CASSYSQGDSNQPQHF
TRBD2	TRBV6-5	.	TRBJ2-5	TGTGCCAGCAGGCGACCCGGGGGGGAGACCCAGTACTTC	CASRRPGGETQYF
TRBD2	TRBV10-3	.	TRBJ2-2	TGTGCCATCGGTATGACTAGCGGGAACACCGGGGAGCTGTTTTTT	CAIGMTSGNTGELFF
.	TRBV7-9	.	TRBJ1-5	TGTGCCAGCAGCTTGGGTGACAATCAGCCCCAGCATTTT	CASSLGDNQPQHF
.	TRBV3-1/TRBV3-2	.	TRBJ1-5	TGTGCCAGCAGCCAAGGAACAGGTTCGAATCAGCCCCAGCATTTT	CASSQGTGSNQPQHF
.	TRBV28	.	TRBJ1-5	TGTGCCAGCATCCGGGACGGGAGCCGCAATCAGCCCCAGCATTTT	CASIRDGSRNQPQHF
.	TRBV5-8	once	TRBJ1-6	TGTGCCACCGGCGCCCCCTCGTCCTATAATTCACCCCTCCACTTT	CATGAPSSYNSPLHF